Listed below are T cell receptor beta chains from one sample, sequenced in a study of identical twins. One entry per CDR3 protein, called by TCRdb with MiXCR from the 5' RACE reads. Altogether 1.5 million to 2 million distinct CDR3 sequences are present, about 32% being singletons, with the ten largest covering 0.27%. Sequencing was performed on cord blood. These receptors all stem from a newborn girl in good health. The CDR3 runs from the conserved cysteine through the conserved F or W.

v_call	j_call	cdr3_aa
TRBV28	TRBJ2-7	CASSLFGTGISYEQYF
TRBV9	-	CASSPSGEYNEQYF
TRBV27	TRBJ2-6	CASSLLFRGWLSGANVLTF
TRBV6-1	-	CASSEAHRLETQYF
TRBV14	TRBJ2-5	CASSQEGLGQETQYF
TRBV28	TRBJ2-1	CASSSRYRGEQFF
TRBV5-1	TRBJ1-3	CASSLVVLGTGNTIYF
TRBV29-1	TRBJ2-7	CSVDTGRSSYEQYF
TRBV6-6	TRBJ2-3	CAIRGRPHTDTQYF
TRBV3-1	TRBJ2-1	CASSHGVLLAGRNEQFF
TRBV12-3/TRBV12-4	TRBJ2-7	CASSLVESSYEQYF
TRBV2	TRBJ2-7	CASSSQGTHEQYF
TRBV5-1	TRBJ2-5	CASSLGAEYNEQYF
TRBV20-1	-	CSASGGGKTQYF